This T cell receptor (beta chain) was found in a study of identical twins. Regarding the study as a whole: Insertion counts were lower in abundant cord blood beta clonotypes, a trend that memory repertoires did not show. Findings depended on cross-sectional statistics rather than tracking the same donors.

Healthy Caucasians, and only they, were the donors. Details on this clonotype: Its antigen remains unknown.

The germline gives CDR1 SGHTA, CDR2 FQGNSA. Trimming left V 1 base short and J 3 bases short, with 14 bases between. The CDR3 runs to 16 residues. From the 5' RACE reads, TCRdb called clonotypes with MiXCR, one entry per CDR3 protein. This table holds roughly 770,000 distinct CDR3 sequences, roughly 18% found once. The data were also submitted as part of a second study, on T cells expressing NK-cell markers. This second report adds: Sorted T-cell subsets CD3+CD56+NKG2C+, CD3+CD56+NKG2C- and CD3+CD56-NKG2C+ were TCR beta-sequenced.

The receptor was derived from a woman younger than 35 in good health. This chain uses TRBV7-2 with TRBJ2-3; either TRBD1 or TRBD2 may supply D (6 bases each). Input material: PBMCs. CDR3 amino acids: CASSLGIVGGTDTQYF. The CDR3 DNA is TGTGCCAGCAGCTTAGGGATCGTAGGGGGGACAGATACGCAGTATTTT.